One TCR beta chain is described in this entry. The CDR3 has 20 residues. The junction had 14 bases not matched to a gene; V was cut back by 1 base and J by 1 base. Germline V CDR1 and CDR2: SGDLS, YYNGEE. The data were obtained in a study of blood T cell repertoires in COVID-19. Study-level information: Acute-phase and convalescent COVID-19 samples originated in the United States, Italy and Spain. PBMCs, B-cell-depleted T cells, or T cells provided the cDNA or gDNA that made up the material.

Measured with immunoSEQ multiplex PCR; TCRdb has only the in-frame clones, and not every one. The repertoire holds about 350,000 clones, with about 88% as singletons. This sequence originates from a woman aged 30 to 39 who had recovered from COVID-19. Sequencing was done on a sample of PBMCs or T cells enriched from blood (not recorded which). The rearrangement uses TRBV9 and TRBJ2-3; 11 bases are a match to TRBD2. CDR3 DNA: TGTGCCAGCAGCGTATCGTTCGTGATCGGACTAGCGGGCCGCACAGATACGCAGTATTTT. Protein: CASSVSFVIGLAGRTDTQYF.